This T cell receptor (beta chain) is drawn from a study of blood T cell repertoires in COVID-19. Overall study context: Whether acute or convalescent, the COVID-19 samples came from the United States, Italy and Spain. T cells, B-cell-depleted T cells, or PBMCs provided the cDNA or gDNA that served as material.

As originally analysed: Counts of nucleated cells, estimated from reference gene primer amplification, were obtained. Data came from immunoSEQ multiplex PCR; TCRdb stores just in-frame clones and leaves some out. V and J calls and clone size come straight from that table; D and trimming were deduced from the DNA. This table has about 160,000 clones, around 86% appearing once. There are 15 residues in the CDR3. Losses at the gene ends were 6 bases for V and 4 bases for J; bases not matched to a gene: 11. Germline V gene lookup returns CDR1 MDHEN and CDR2 SYDVKM. This sequence joins TRBV28 and TRBJ1-1, with 7 bases matching TRBD1. This clonotype was obtained from a man aged 60-69 years with COVID-19, enrolled during active disease. The sample was peripheral blood. CDR3 nucleotide sequence: TGTGCCAGCAGAACAGAACAGGGGAGAAGCACTGAAGCTTTCTTT. It specifies CASRTEQGRSTEAFF.